The rows below give T cell receptor beta chains drawn from one sample of a study of cytomegalovirus exposure and HLA in healthy donors. Produced via immunoSEQ multiplex PCR; TCRdb's table is partial and in-frame only. The table includes 170,000 or so clones, just over 75% detected once. Input material: PBMCs. These receptors all come from an older woman in good health and CMV-seropositive. Each CDR3 is given with its conserved first and last residue. A D gene is named only where the DNA matches it firmly. Size tells how often a clone was seen (once, few, many) or the class of an expanded clone, and some rows leave it out.

j_call: TRBJ2-7; d_call: -; clone_size: -; v_call: TRBV5-1; cdr3_nt: TGCGCCAGCAGCTTGGTTCGGAGTAGCGAGTACGAGCAGTACTTC; cdr3_aa: CASSLVRSSEYEQYF
j_call: TRBJ1-4; d_call: TRBD1; clone_size: once; v_call: TRBV7-9; cdr3_nt: TGTGCCAGCGATAACCAGGGGGGCGCTAATGAAAAACTGTTTTTT; cdr3_aa: CASDNQGGANEKLFF
j_call: TRBJ1-2; d_call: TRBD1; clone_size: few; v_call: TRBV6-1; cdr3_nt: TGTGCCAGCAGTGAAGCCTGGACAGGCTATGGCTACACCTTC; cdr3_aa: CASSEAWTGYGYTF
j_call: TRBJ1-4; d_call: TRBD1; clone_size: -; v_call: TRBV18; cdr3_nt: TGTGCCAGCTCACCACCGCCGGGACAGGGACATAATGAAAAACTGTTTTTT; cdr3_aa: CASSPPPGQGHNEKLFF
j_call: TRBJ1-4; d_call: -; clone_size: -; v_call: TRBV15; cdr3_nt: TGTGCCACCAGCAGAGACAGGGTAGTTGAAAAACTGTTTTTT; cdr3_aa: CATSRDRVVEKLFF
j_call: TRBJ2-5; d_call: TRBD1; clone_size: few; v_call: TRBV28; cdr3_nt: TGTGCCAGCAGTTTAGTAGGCAGGGGGGAGACCCAGTACTTC; cdr3_aa: CASSLVGRGETQYF
j_call: TRBJ1-2; d_call: TRBD1; clone_size: -; v_call: TRBV5-1; cdr3_nt: TGCGCCAGCAGCACAGATCCGGGACAGGGAATTCTTAACTATGGCTACACCTTC; cdr3_aa: CASSTDPGQGILNYGYTF
j_call: TRBJ1-2; d_call: TRBD1; clone_size: few; v_call: TRBV6-5; cdr3_nt: TGTGCCAGCAGCCTAGACAGGGGGGGCTACACCTTC; cdr3_aa: CASSLDRGGYTF
j_call: TRBJ2-2; d_call: TRBD2; clone_size: once; v_call: TRBV30; cdr3_nt: TGTGCCTGGGGAAGACTAGCGGGAAAAACCGGGGAGCTGTTTTTT; cdr3_aa: CAWGRLAGKTGELFF
j_call: TRBJ1-4; d_call: TRBD1; clone_size: -; v_call: TRBV11-2; cdr3_nt: TGTGCCAGCAGCTTGGGACAGCGAGCAACTAATGAAAAACTGTTTTTT; cdr3_aa: CASSLGQRATNEKLFF
j_call: TRBJ2-1; d_call: TRBD2; clone_size: -; v_call: TRBV7-3; cdr3_nt: TGTGCCAGCAGCTTAGAACGGCGGGAGATAAATGAGCAGTTCTTC; cdr3_aa: CASSLERREINEQFF
j_call: TRBJ2-7; d_call: -; clone_size: -; v_call: TRBV28; cdr3_nt: TGTGCCACGTTCTACTCCGGGACAAAATACGAGCAGTACTTC; cdr3_aa: CATFYSGTKYEQYF
j_call: TRBJ1-2; d_call: TRBD1; clone_size: -; v_call: TRBV28; cdr3_nt: TGTGCCAGCAGTTTATCGGGGGACAGTTATGGCTACACCTTC; cdr3_aa: CASSLSGDSYGYTF
j_call: TRBJ1-1; d_call: -; clone_size: -; v_call: TRBV6-5; cdr3_nt: TGTGCCAGCAGTCCTACAGGGCTGGGAGCTTTCTTT; cdr3_aa: CASSPTGLGAFF
j_call: TRBJ2-6; d_call: -; clone_size: once; v_call: TRBV6-4; cdr3_nt: TGTGCCAGCAGTGCTGACACTGGGGCCAACGGCCTGACTTTC; cdr3_aa: CASSADTGANGLTF
j_call: TRBJ1-4; d_call: -; clone_size: once; v_call: TRBV28; cdr3_nt: TGTGCCAGCAGTTTATTCAGAGGCAGGGGTCGTGAAAAACTGTTTTTT; cdr3_aa: CASSLFRGRGREKLFF
j_call: TRBJ2-5; d_call: TRBD1; clone_size: -; v_call: TRBV5-4; cdr3_nt: TGTGCCAGCAGCTTACAGGGGGCCAGTGAGACCCAGTACTTC; cdr3_aa: CASSLQGASETQYF
j_call: TRBJ2-3; d_call: -; clone_size: -; v_call: TRBV7-9; cdr3_nt: TGTGCCAGCAGCTTAGGGGGGCCCGCCGAAAGGTATTTT; cdr3_aa: CASSLGGPAERYF
j_call: TRBJ2-3; d_call: TRBD2; clone_size: few; v_call: TRBV4-2; cdr3_nt: TGTGCCAGCAGCCAAGCGGAAAGCGGGGGGGCGAGTACGCAGTATTTT; cdr3_aa: CASSQAESGGASTQYF
j_call: TRBJ1-2; d_call: TRBD1; clone_size: -; v_call: TRBV2; cdr3_nt: TGTGCCAGCAGTGAAGCTGCCCAGGGGGCTGGCTATGGCTACACCTTC; cdr3_aa: CASSEAAQGAGYGYTF
j_call: TRBJ2-1; d_call: TRBD1; clone_size: -; v_call: TRBV19; cdr3_nt: TGTGCCAGTACACAGGGGATGAACGAGCAGTTCTTC; cdr3_aa: CASTQGMNEQFF
j_call: TRBJ2-5; d_call: -; clone_size: -; v_call: TRBV10-3; cdr3_nt: TGTGCCATCAGTGAGTCTCCCGGGAGTCAGGAGGCCCAGTACTTC; cdr3_aa: CAISESPGSQEAQYF
j_call: TRBJ1-5; d_call: -; clone_size: once; v_call: TRBV9; cdr3_nt: TGTGCCAGCAGCGTCGGGGTACTAAGCAATCAGCCCCAGCATTTT; cdr3_aa: CASSVGVLSNQPQHF
j_call: TRBJ2-7; d_call: TRBD1; clone_size: -; v_call: TRBV27; cdr3_nt: TGTGCCAGGGTTACAGGGGGTACCTACGAGCAGTACTTC; cdr3_aa: CARVTGGTYEQYF
j_call: TRBJ2-1; d_call: TRBD2; clone_size: -; v_call: TRBV2; cdr3_nt: TGTGCCAGCGGGAGCGGGAGGAACTCCTACAATGAGCAGTTCTTC; cdr3_aa: CASGSGRNSYNEQFF
j_call: TRBJ1-6; d_call: -; clone_size: -; v_call: TRBV6-1; cdr3_nt: TGTGCCAGCAGTGAGATGGGGGTGGGAGGTTCACCCCTCCACTTT; cdr3_aa: CASSEMGVGGSPLHF
j_call: TRBJ1-6; d_call: TRBD1; clone_size: -; v_call: TRBV6-1; cdr3_nt: TGTGCCAGCAGTGTACCCGGGACAGGGAAAGGAGCCCTCCACTTT; cdr3_aa: CASSVPGTGKGALHF
j_call: TRBJ1-5; d_call: TRBD1; clone_size: -; v_call: TRBV6-1; cdr3_nt: TGTGCCAGCGTCAGGACAGGGACAGATCAGCCCCAGCATTTT; cdr3_aa: CASVRTGTDQPQHF
j_call: TRBJ2-7; d_call: -; clone_size: -; v_call: TRBV7-9; cdr3_nt: TGTGCCAGCAGCTTAAGAACCCCCGGGTCCTACGAGCAGTACTTC; cdr3_aa: CASSLRTPGSYEQYF
j_call: TRBJ1-3; d_call: -; clone_size: -; v_call: TRBV10-1; cdr3_nt: TGCGCCCCTGAACCATCGGGGAGCTCTGGAAACACCATATATTTT; cdr3_aa: CAPEPSGSSGNTIYF
j_call: TRBJ1-4; d_call: TRBD1; clone_size: -; v_call: TRBV19; cdr3_nt: TGTGCCAGTACCCCCCGGGACAGGCGGGATGAAAAACTGTTTTTT; cdr3_aa: CASTPRDRRDEKLFF
j_call: TRBJ2-1; d_call: -; clone_size: -; v_call: TRBV29-1; cdr3_nt: TGCAGCGTAACCGGGATCTTAACAAATGAGCAGTTCTTC; cdr3_aa: CSVTGILTNEQFF
j_call: TRBJ1-1; d_call: TRBD1; clone_size: -; v_call: TRBV6-6; cdr3_nt: TGTGCCAGCAGTTACCCCGACAGGGGGAACACTGAAGCTTTCTTT; cdr3_aa: CASSYPDRGNTEAFF
j_call: TRBJ2-7; d_call: TRBD1; clone_size: -; v_call: TRBV30; cdr3_nt: TGTGCCTGGAGTGCCCCCACAGGGGGCGCGCGGTACGAGCAGTACTTC; cdr3_aa: CAWSAPTGGARYEQYF
j_call: TRBJ2-1; d_call: TRBD2; clone_size: few; v_call: TRBV5-4; cdr3_nt: TGTGCCAGCAGCAAAACTAGCGGGAGTTATGATGAGCAGTTCTTC; cdr3_aa: CASSKTSGSYDEQFF
j_call: TRBJ1-5; d_call: TRBD1; clone_size: once; v_call: TRBV28; cdr3_nt: TGTGCCAGCAGTTTTGACAGGGACCAGCCCCAGCATTTT; cdr3_aa: CASSFDRDQPQHF